The 18 T cell receptor beta chains below were found in one sample sequenced in a study of beta chain features in type 1 diabetes. The investigators reverse transcribed all of the isolated RNA, so they sequenced expressed TCRB transcripts. Profiled with immunoSEQ multiplex PCR; TCRdb holds only in-frame clones, not every one. The data contain under 450,000 clones, approximately 15% of them seen just once; the ten biggest clones take up approximately 0.038%. Sequences were obtained from naive CD4+ T cells from blood. The receptors shown here come from a young man in good health.

This clone was seen many times. V usage is TRBV29-1 and J usage is TRBJ2-5, with TRBD2 as a possible D gene (5 bases). CDR1 and CDR2 (germline): SQVTM, ANQGSEA. Trimming took off 6 bases at V and 2 bases at J, with 19 bases between the two ends. The CDR3 is 15 residues long. This chain's CDR3 is CSVEFLGGNQETQYF. The CDR3 region has the DNA TGCAGCGTCGAGTTTCTAGGAGGAAATCAAGAGACCCAGTACTTC.

This rearrangement joins TRBV9 to TRBJ1-2, with 8 positions matching TRBD1. The CDR3 has 14 amino acids. Germline V gene data show CDR1 as SGDLS and CDR2 as YYNGEE. J lost 4 bases, V lost 4 bases, and 6 bases had no gene match. The CDR3 region has the DNA TGTGCCAGCAGCCTTCCGGGACAGGTCTATGGCTACACCTTC. Amino acids: CASSLPGQVYGYTF.

The chain links TRBV4-1 to TRBJ2-4, with D perhaps TRBD2 (5 bases). The CDR3 runs 13 residues. V lost 1 base and J 9 bases, leaving 10 bases between the germline ends. Germline V gives CDR1 MGHRA, CDR2 YSYEKL. This CDR3 is CASSQVGRGIQYF. The CDR3 bases are TGCGCCAGCAGCCAAGTTGGGAGAGGCATTCAGTACTTC.

In this sample, this clone turned up a few times. This chain links TRBV27 with TRBJ2-1, with 14 positions matching TRBD2. The CDR3 consists of 16 residues. The V gene's germline CDR1 is MNHEY and CDR2 SMNVEV (reference sequence). Trimming at V came to 0 bases and at J to 9 bases, leaving 4 bases not matched to a gene. The CDR3 sequence: CASSLSGLAGVSEQFF. Written as DNA, the CDR3 is TGTGCCAGCAGTTTATCGGGACTAGCGGGAGTAAGTGAGCAGTTCTTC.

The chain recombines TRBV12-5 with TRBJ2-3; D is perhaps TRBD1 (5 bases). Between the trimmed V and J ends, which lost 5 bases and 2 bases, there was a span of 14 bases. The CDR3 has 15 residues. Germline V gene sequence: CDR1 LGHNT, CDR2 FRNRAP. CDR3 coding DNA: TGTGCTAGTGGTCCGACGACAGCTAACACAGATACGCAGTATTTT. Amino acids: CASGPTTANTDTQYF.

The J gene is TRBJ2-7, the V gene TRBV6-5; D unclear. Germline loops: CDR1 MNHEY, CDR2 SVGAGI. CDR3 size: 14 residues. V was pared by 5 bases and J by 0 bases, with 11 bases between. The CDR3 loop is CASSPRTSSYEQYF. CDR3 bases: TGTGCCAGCAGTCCCCGGACGTCCTCCTACGAGCAGTACTTC.

The chain is built from TRBV30 and TRBJ2-1; D perhaps matches TRBD2 (6 bases). CDR3 length: 11 amino acids. Germline values: CDR1 GTSNPN, CDR2 SVGIG (reference sequence). The CDR3 region is CRQKRAAEQFF. CDR3 coding DNA: TGTCGGCAGAAGCGGGCCGCTGAGCAGTTCTTC.

In its sample, this clone was seen a few times. Other DNA sequences in this sample translate to the same CDR3. The CDR3 nucleotides are TGTGCCAGCAGCGTAGAGGGGTACGAGCAGTACTTC. Its protein product is CASSVEGYEQYF. The chain has TRBV9 and TRBJ2-7; D may be TRBD1 (5 bases). Germline V gene lookup returns CDR1 SGDLS and CDR2 YYNGEE. The length of the CDR3 is 12 residues. V lost 0 bases and J 4 bases, leaving 5 bases between the germline ends.

This clone was seen a few times. The chain carries TRBV15 and TRBJ2-1; 8 bases are a match to TRBD2. The CDR3 covers 15 residues. The V gene end was trimmed by 1 base and the J gene end by 7 bases; junction bases not matched to a gene: 6. Looked up from germline, CDR1 is LNHNV and CDR2 is YYDKDF (reference sequence). This chain's CDR3 is CATSRVSGGRNEQFF. CDR3 bases: TGTGCCACCAGCAGAGTTTCGGGGGGGCGGAATGAGCAGTTCTTC.

CDR3 protein: CASSVRSGQETQYF. The CDR3 coding sequence is TGTGCCAGCAGCGTACGGAGCGGCCAAGAGACCCAGTACTTC. V gene TRBV7-2 combines with J gene TRBJ2-5; D perhaps matches TRBD2 (5 bases). This CDR3 spans 14 amino acids. Trimming pared 5 bases from V and 1 base from J, leaving 11 bases between. Germline V lookup: CDR1 SGHTA, CDR2 FQGNSA.

The chain links TRBV20-1 to TRBJ2-1; a possible D gene is TRBD1 (6 bases). The germline gives CDR1 DFQATT, CDR2 SNEGSKA (reference sequence). Trimming pared 5 bases from V and 7 bases from J, leaving 9 bases between. The CDR3 runs to 11 residues. CDR3 nucleotide sequence: TGCAGTGCTGGACAGCCGAATGAGCAGTTCTTC. This encodes CSAGQPNEQFF.

There are a few counts of this clone. The J gene is TRBJ2-7, the V gene TRBV30; no clear D gene. Trimming cost V 6 bases and J 0 bases, with 6 bases left between them. Germline V CDR1 and CDR2: GTSNPN, SVGIG (reference sequence). CDR3 length equals 11 residues. This CDR3 is CACGTSYEQYV. The CDR3 nucleotides are TGTGCCTGCGGCACCTCCTACGAGCAGTACGTC.

This clone has a handful of counts. This rearrangement joins TRBV7-6 to TRBJ2-1; 13 bases match TRBD2. Germline V gene sequence: CDR1 SGHVS, CDR2 FNYEAQ. V shed 5 bases, J shed 7 bases, and the junction held 8 bases outside the gene matches. The CDR3 runs to 16 residues. The DNA for the CDR3 is TGTGCCAGCAGCCCTACTAGCGGGGGGGCCGGGAATGAGCAGTTCTTC. This gives the protein CASSPTSGGAGNEQFF.

The V and J genes are TRBV7-3 and TRBJ2-3; 10 bases are a match to TRBD1. With 8 bases clipped from V and 2 bases from J, the junction kept 19 bases outside the gene matches. Germline V gene sequence: CDR1 SGHTA, CDR2 FQGTGA. The CDR3 covers 19 residues. This CDR3 reads CASPHPRIDRGQNTDTQYF. The DNA of the CDR3 is TGTGCCAGCCCCCATCCCCGAATAGACAGGGGGCAGAACACAGATACGCAGTATTTT. Full variable domain (missing parts from reference TRBV7-3 and TRBJ2-3): GAGVSQTPSNKVTEKGKYVELRCDPISGHTALYWYRQSLGQGPEFLIYFQGTGAADDSGLPNDRFFAVRPEGSVSTLKIQRTERGDSAVYLCASPHPRIDRGQNTDTQYFGPGTRLTVL.

This clone was found a few times. The CDR3 bases are TGCGCCAGCACCGTGACTAGCGGGGGCGCAGATACGCAGTATTTT. Translation: CASTVTSGGADTQYF. The chain has TRBV5-1 and TRBJ2-3; 12 nucleotides match TRBD2. This CDR3 is built from 15 residues. Germline values: CDR1 SGHRS, CDR2 YFSETQ. V dropped 6 bases and J dropped 4; count of bases not matched to a gene: 6.

This chain links TRBV7-8 with TRBJ2-3, with D perhaps TRBD2 (6 bases). The V end lost 0 bases, the J end lost 3 bases, and 10 bases lay between the germline ends. CDR1 SGHVS and CDR2 FQNEAQ come from the germline V gene. The CDR3 totals 15 residues. CDR3 region: CASSLARLVTDTQYF. The CDR3 coding sequence is TGTGCCAGCAGCTTAGCACGACTAGTGACAGATACGCAGTATTTT.

V gene TRBV4-1 combines with J gene TRBJ2-1; 14 bases are a match to TRBD2. The CDR3 runs to 17 residues. With V trimmed by 0 bases and J by 6 bases, 4 bases remained unmatched. Germline assignment: CDR1 MGHRA and CDR2 YSYEKL. CDR3 sequence: CASSQDSGLAGGNEQFF. The CDR3 coding sequence is TGCGCCAGCAGCCAAGACTCCGGACTAGCGGGAGGCAATGAGCAGTTCTTC.

A few counts support this clone. The chain combines TRBV5-1 with TRBJ2-1; 9 nucleotides agree with TRBD1. Germline V lookup: CDR1 SGHRS, CDR2 YFSETQ. This CDR3 contains 14 residues. J lost 4 bases, V lost 4 bases, and 3 bases had no gene match. The CDR3 loop is CASSRDRGYNEQFF. The CDR3 nucleotides are TGCGCCAGCAGCCGTGACAGGGGGTACAATGAGCAGTTCTTC.